The clone carrying this TCR beta chain was recorded a few times. The data belong to a study of CD8+CD57+ T cells in acquired aplastic anemia. The template used for profiling TCR beta VDJ and CDR3 was genomic DNA. TCRdb reprocessed the reads via MiXCR and lists one record per CDR3 protein. The sample includes approximately 160,000 distinct CDR3 sequences, roughly 48% seen only once; the top ten take approximately 1%. This clonotype originated in a human donor in good health. Sequenced sample: sorted CD4+, CD8+, or CD8+CD57+ T cells (not recorded which) from PBMCs.

DNA for the CDR3: TGTGCCATCAGTGTACAGCGGGGGGGGTACTACGAGCAGTACTTC. This codes for CAISVQRGGYYEQYF. The chain couples TRBV10-3 to TRBJ2-7; TRBD2 matches 10 bases. The J segment lost 3 bases and the V segment lost 4 bases, leaving 6 bases of the junction unmatched. The V gene's germline CDR1 is ENHRY and CDR2 SYGVKD. The CDR3 loop spans 15 amino acids.